The 18 T cell receptor beta chains given below trace back to one sample, sequenced in a study of shared clonotypes between healthy human individuals. Profiling relied on immunoSEQ multiplex PCR, and the TCRdb table lists in-frame clones only, not all of them. The top ten hold about 0.13% of the sample, which has 2 million to 3 million clones, approximately 92% seen once. The sequenced material came from naive CD4+ T cells sorted from blood. Subset reported: CD45RA+ positively selected. The receptors come from a man between 18 and 29 years old in good health.

The genes are TRBV5-4 and TRBJ2-7, with D perhaps assigned TRBD1 or TRBD2 (5 bases each). V dropped 3 bases and J dropped 2 bases, with 12 bases sitting between them. This CDR3 spans 14 amino acids. Germline V lookup: CDR1 SGHNT, CDR2 YYREEE (reference sequence). Here the CDR3 DNA reads TGTGCCAGCAGCTGGGACCCTGGACCCTACGAGCAGTACTTC. Protein sequence: CASSWDPGPYEQYF. The entire variable domain, with the rest obtained from reference TRBV5-4 and TRBJ2-7, is as follows: ETGVTQSPTHLIKTRGQQVTLRCSSQSGHNTVSWYQQALGQGPQFIFQYYREEENGRGNFPPRFSGLQFPNYSSELNVNALELDDSALYLCASSWDPGPYEQYFGPGTRLTVT.

The chain links TRBV10-1 to TRBJ2-5; no reliable D call. CDR1 is WNHNN and CDR2 is SYGVQD in the germline V gene (reference sequence). This CDR3 comprises 14 residues. Deletions cut 2 bases from V and 1 base from J, with 8 bases between. DNA for the CDR3: TGCGCCAGCAGTGAGGGGTCAGTCCAAGAGACCCAGTACTTC. Residues: CASSEGSVQETQYF.

The rearrangement links TRBV6-5 to TRBJ2-3; possibly TRBD1 or TRBD2 for D (7 bases each). Germline CDR1 MNHEY, CDR2 SVGAGI. With 7 bases removed from V and 8 bases from J, the gap between germline ends came to 10 bases. CDR3 length: 11 residues. CDR3 loop: CASTGGGTQYF. The DNA of the CDR3 is TGTGCCAGCACAGGGGGGGGTACGCAGTATTTT.

This clone is a singleton in its sample. This CDR3 is also generated by other DNA sequences in the sample. The rearrangement uses TRBV18 and TRBJ1-3; 7 bases match TRBD1. The CDR3 loop spans 16 amino acids. After removal of 3 bases from V and 0 bases from J, the junction contained 5 bases not matched to a gene. Germline CDR1 and CDR2: KGHSH and LQKENI. CDR3 in amino acids: CASSPGDSLSGNTIYF. The CDR3, as DNA: TGTGCCAGCTCACCCGGGGACAGCCTCTCTGGAAACACCATATATTTT.

This chain uses TRBV18 with TRBJ2-3; weak D call: TRBD2 (5 bases). The germline V gene encodes CDR1 KGHSH and CDR2 LQKENI. V was clipped by 0 bases and J by 10 bases, with 11 bases between them. The CDR3 has 13 amino acids. For the CDR3, the DNA is TGTGCCAGCTCACCACCGGGTAGCGACCCGCAGTATTTT. Its protein product is CASSPPGSDPQYF. Full variable domain (remainder filled in from reference TRBV18 and TRBJ2-3): NAGVMQNPRHLVRRRGQEARLRCSPMKGHSHVYWYRQLPEEGLKFMVYLQKENIIDESGMPKERFSAEFPKEGPSILRIQQVVRGDSAAYFCASSPPGSDPQYFGPGTRLTVL.

This clone was seen a single time. This chain links TRBV18 with TRBJ2-7; D unresolved. Germline assignment: CDR1 KGHSH and CDR2 LQKENI. V was clipped by 6 bases and J by 0 bases, with 15 bases between them. This CDR3 is built from 15 residues. CDR3: CASSRSRDNSYEQYF. The CDR3 DNA follows: TGTGCCAGCTCGCGTTCTCGAGACAACTCCTACGAGCAGTACTTC.

The J gene is TRBJ2-7, the V gene TRBV6-1; 8 nucleotides match TRBD2. Trimming at V came to 5 bases and at J to 2 bases, leaving 8 bases not matched to a gene. CDR3 length: 15 residues. CDR1 is MNHNS, CDR2 SASEGT, per germline. The CDR3 nucleotides are TGTGCCAGCAGTCGAGCGGGAGAGGGTACCTACGAGCAGTACTTC. Its translation is CASSRAGEGTYEQYF.

The V gene is TRBV28, the J gene TRBJ1-4, with D unresolved. Germline V CDR1 and CDR2: MDHEN, SYDVKM. Between the trimmed V and J ends, which lost 5 bases and 7 bases, there was a span of 20 bases. This CDR3 is 16 amino acids long. The CDR3 region has the DNA TGTGCCAGCAGTCTCCCCCTGGGAGGGTGGGGTGAAAAACTGTTTTTT. This encodes CASSLPLGGWGEKLFF.

The chain employs TRBV28 and TRBJ2-7, with no clear D. The germline V and J ends were trimmed by 2 bases and 3 bases, with 11 bases remaining between them. This CDR3 region has 14 residues. The germline V gene has CDR1 MDHEN and CDR2 SYDVKM. The DNA for the CDR3 is TGTGCCAGCAGTTTAGGGCTAGTTCTCTACGAGCAGTACTTC. This encodes CASSLGLVLYEQYF.

The genes are TRBV18 and TRBJ1-5, with a possible D match to TRBD1 (6 bases). V was shortened by 3 bases and J by 1 base, with 19 bases between the two germline ends. This CDR3 spans 18 amino acids. CDR1 is KGHSH and CDR2 is LQKENI in the germline V gene. The CDR3 reads CASSPTSGGPASNQPQHF. CDR3 DNA sequence: TGTGCCAGCTCACCCACATCCGGGGGGCCGGCGAGCAATCAGCCCCAGCATTTT.

J is TRBJ2-1 and V is TRBV5-1; 7 bases are shared with TRBD2. Looked up from germline, CDR1 is SGHRS and CDR2 is YFSETQ. The CDR3 has 14 residues. V was clipped by 6 bases and J by 4 bases; unmatched bases: 7. CDR3 sequence reads: CASNPGLPYNEQFF. Written as DNA, the CDR3 is TGCGCCAGCAACCCGGGACTACCTTACAATGAGCAGTTCTTC.

This clone was observed once. This chain links TRBV28 with TRBJ1-2, with D possibly matching TRBD1 (5 bases). The CDR3 is made up of 14 amino acids. V lost 8 bases and J lost 4, with 17 bases in between. Germline loops: CDR1 MDHEN, CDR2 SYDVKM. The CDR3 region is CASLSTDSSYGYTF. CDR3 coding DNA: TGTGCCAGCCTCAGCACCGACAGCTCCTATGGCTACACCTTC.

With regard to this clone: A read error may produce the germline difference seen at one junction end. The chain combines TRBV5-5 with TRBJ2-2, with TRBD2 identical over 9 bases. This CDR3 has 15 amino acids. Looked up from germline, CDR1 is SGHKS and CDR2 is YYEKEE (reference sequence). The CDR3: CASSLASGNAGELFF. The CDR3, as DNA: TGTGCCAGCAGCTTGGCTAGCGGGAACGCCGGGGAGCTGTTTTTT.

This clone appeared once. V gene TRBV5-1 combines with J gene TRBJ2-7; a possible D gene is TRBD2 (6 bases). The germline V gene encodes CDR1 SGHRS and CDR2 YFSETQ. The CDR3 is 15 amino acids. The V end lost 0 bases, the J end lost 6 bases, and 16 bases lay between the germline ends. This CDR3 is CASSLASAPSGEQYF. The CDR3 DNA reads as TGCGCCAGCAGCTTGGCTAGCGCCCCCTCGGGCGAGCAGTACTTC.

The CDR3 here is CASSRGQGDTGELFF. The CDR3, as DNA: TGTGCCAGCAGCCGGGGACAGGGAGACACCGGGGAGCTGTTTTTT. The chain links TRBV5-4 to TRBJ2-2; 9 bases line up with TRBD1. This CDR3 is 15 amino acids long. The trim removed 4 bases at V and 3 bases at J, leaving 4 bases unmatched. Per the germline V gene, CDR1 is SGHNT and CDR2 is YYREEE (reference sequence).

This clone was seen a handful of times. This sequence joins TRBV5-1 and TRBJ1-1, with TRBD1 identical over 8 bases. Germline CDR1 and CDR2: SGHRS and YFSETQ. This CDR3 has 14 residues. J gave up 6 bases and V 4 bases, and 8 bases lay outside the gene matches. The CDR3 nucleotides are TGCGCCAGCAGCCAAGAGGACAGGGTCCCTGAAGCTTTCTTT. Amino acid sequence: CASSQEDRVPEAFF. The complete variable domain, with remaining parts taken from reference TRBV5-1 and TRBJ1-1, reads KAGVTQTPRYLIKTRGQQVTLSCSPISGHRSVSWYQQTPGQGLQFLFEYFSETQRNKGNFPGRFSGRQFSNSRSEMNVSTLELGDSALYLCASSQEDRVPEAFFGQGTRLTVV.

A single count supports this clone. The gene calls are TRBV18 and TRBJ1-4, with TRBD1 identical over 7 bases. The V gene's germline CDR1 is KGHSH and CDR2 LQKENI. Trimming at V came to 0 bases and at J to 4 bases, leaving 8 bases not matched to a gene. The CDR3 has 17 amino acids. CDR3 nucleotide sequence: TGTGCCAGCTCACCACCAGGCCAGGGGGGGCATAATGAAAAACTGTTTTTT. It encodes CASSPPGQGGHNEKLFF.

The gene calls are TRBV28 and TRBJ1-2; 8 nucleotides agree with TRBD1. The ends lost 5 bases at V and 9 bases at J; junction bases unmatched: 14. CDR1 MDHEN and CDR2 SYDVKM come from the germline V gene. The CDR3 covers 15 residues. As DNA, the CDR3 is TGTGCCAGCAGTCGCTCCAACTCCGGACAGGGAAGCTACACCTTC. It yields the protein CASSRSNSGQGSYTF.